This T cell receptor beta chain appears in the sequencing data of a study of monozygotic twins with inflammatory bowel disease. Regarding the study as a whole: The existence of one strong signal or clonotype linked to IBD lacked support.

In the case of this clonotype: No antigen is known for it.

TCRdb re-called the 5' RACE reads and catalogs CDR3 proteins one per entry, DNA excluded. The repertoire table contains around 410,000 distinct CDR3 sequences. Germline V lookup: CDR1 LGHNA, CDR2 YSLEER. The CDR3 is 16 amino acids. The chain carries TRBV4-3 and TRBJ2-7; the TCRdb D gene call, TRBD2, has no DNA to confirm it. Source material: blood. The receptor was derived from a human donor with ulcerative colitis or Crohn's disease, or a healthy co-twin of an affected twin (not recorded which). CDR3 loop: CASSQASSGSRYEQYF.